This T cell receptor beta chain originates from a study of shared clonotypes between healthy human individuals. The CDR3 totals 12 residues. Germline CDR1 SGDLS, CDR2 YYNGEE. All donors qualified as healthy HIV-negative adults and had experienced no recent acute infections or vaccinations. There were only Caucasian adults among the donors, and all lived in Nashville, Tennessee. A CD45RA+ naive subset and a CD45RA-negative memory subset were split from CD4+ cells. In the original analysis: ImmunoSEQ only sent back junction sequences with no quality scores, so filtering was done differently. Using immunoSEQ multiplex PCR, the repertoire was profiled, and TCRdb retains in-frame clones only, with some absent. Clone size and V and J calls were adopted from that table, with D and trimming inferred from the DNA. The sample lists some 790,000 clones; just under 75% were seen once. A remark on this clone: One end of the junction varies from germline; a read error may be responsible.

The rearrangement uses TRBV9 and TRBJ2-1; 11 bases match TRBD1. Sequencing was carried out using memory CD4+ T cells sorted from blood. Regarding subset: CD45RA-negative fraction. The source is a woman in her thirties in good health. The CDR3 DNA is TGTGCCAGCAGCGCGGGACAGGGGGTCTTAATCTTC. This encodes CASSAGQGVLIF. Full variable domain (remainder filled in from reference TRBV9 and TRBJ2-1): DSGVTQTPKHLITATGQRVTLRCSPRSGDLSVYWYQQSLDQGLQFLIQYYNGEERAKGNILERFSAQQFPDLHSELNLSSLELGDSALYFCASSAGQGVLIFGPGTRLTVL.